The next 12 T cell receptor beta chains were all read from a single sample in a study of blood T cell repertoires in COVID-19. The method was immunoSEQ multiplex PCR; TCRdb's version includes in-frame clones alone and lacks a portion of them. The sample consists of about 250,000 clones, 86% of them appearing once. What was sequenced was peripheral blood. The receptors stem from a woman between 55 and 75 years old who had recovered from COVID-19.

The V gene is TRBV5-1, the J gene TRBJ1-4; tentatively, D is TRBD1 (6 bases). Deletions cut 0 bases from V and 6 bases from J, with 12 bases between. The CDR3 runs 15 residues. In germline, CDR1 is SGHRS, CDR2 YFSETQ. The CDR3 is CASSLAGTRDEKLFF. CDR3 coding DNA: TGCGCCAGCAGCTTGGCCGGGACAAGGGATGAAAAACTGTTTTTT.

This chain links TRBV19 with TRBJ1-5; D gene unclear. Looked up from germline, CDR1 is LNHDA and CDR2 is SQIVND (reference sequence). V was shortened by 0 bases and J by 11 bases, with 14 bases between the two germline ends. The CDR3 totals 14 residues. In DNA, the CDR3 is TGTGCCAGTAGTATAGATGTTATTATCGGGACCCAGCATTTT. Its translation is CASSIDVIIGTQHF.

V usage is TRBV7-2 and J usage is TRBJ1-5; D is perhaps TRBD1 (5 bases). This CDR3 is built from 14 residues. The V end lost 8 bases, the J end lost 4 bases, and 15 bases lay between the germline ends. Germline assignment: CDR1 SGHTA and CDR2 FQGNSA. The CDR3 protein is CASGGVDRNQPQHF. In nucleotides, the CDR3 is TGTGCCAGCGGAGGGGTAGATAGAAATCAGCCCCAGCATTTT.

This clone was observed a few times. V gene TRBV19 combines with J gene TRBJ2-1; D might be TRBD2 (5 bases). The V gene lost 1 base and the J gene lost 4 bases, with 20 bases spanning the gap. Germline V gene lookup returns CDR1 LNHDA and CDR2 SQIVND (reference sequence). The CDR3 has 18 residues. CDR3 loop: CASSIANAGNAVYNEQFF. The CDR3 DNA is TGTGCCAGTAGTATAGCCAATGCCGGGAATGCGGTTTACAATGAGCAGTTCTTC. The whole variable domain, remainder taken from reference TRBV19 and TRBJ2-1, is DGGITQSPKYLFRKEGQNVTLSCEQNLNHDAMYWYRQDPGQGLRLIYYSQIVNDFQKGDIAEGYSVSREKKESFPLTVTSAQKNPTAFYLCASSIANAGNAVYNEQFFGPGTRLTVL.

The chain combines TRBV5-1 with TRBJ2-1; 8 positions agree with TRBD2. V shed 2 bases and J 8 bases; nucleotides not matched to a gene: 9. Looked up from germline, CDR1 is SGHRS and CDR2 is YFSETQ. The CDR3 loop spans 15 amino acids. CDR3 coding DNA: TGCGCCAGCAGCTTAACTAGCGGAGGAATTTATGAGCAGTTCTTC. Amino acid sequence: CASSLTSGGIYEQFF.

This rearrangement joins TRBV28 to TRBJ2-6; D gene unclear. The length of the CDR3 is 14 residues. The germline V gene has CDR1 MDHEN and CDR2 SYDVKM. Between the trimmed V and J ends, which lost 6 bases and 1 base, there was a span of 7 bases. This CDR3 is CASRHPSGANVLTF. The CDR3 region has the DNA TGTGCCAGCAGACACCCTTCTGGGGCCAACGTCCTGACTTTC.

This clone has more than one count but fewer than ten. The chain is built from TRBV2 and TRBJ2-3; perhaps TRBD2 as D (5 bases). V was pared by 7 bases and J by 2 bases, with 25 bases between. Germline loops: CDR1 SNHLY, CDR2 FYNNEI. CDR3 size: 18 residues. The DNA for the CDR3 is TGTGCCAGCATCGGTGGACTCAAGATTCGGGGAAACACAGATACGCAGTATTTT. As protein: CASIGGLKIRGNTDTQYF. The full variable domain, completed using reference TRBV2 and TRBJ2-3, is EPEVTQTPSHQVTQMGQEVILRCVPISNHLYFYWYRQILGQKVEFLVSFYNNEISEKSEIFDDQFSVERPDGSNFTLKIRSTKLEDSAMYFCASIGGLKIRGNTDTQYFGPGTRLTVL.

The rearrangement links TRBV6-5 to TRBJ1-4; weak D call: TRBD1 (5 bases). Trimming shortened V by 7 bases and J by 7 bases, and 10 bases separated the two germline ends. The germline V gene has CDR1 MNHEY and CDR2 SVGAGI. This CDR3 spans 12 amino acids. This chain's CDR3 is CASMGPFEKLFF. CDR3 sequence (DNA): TGTGCCAGCATGGGGCCTTTTGAAAAACTGTTTTTT.

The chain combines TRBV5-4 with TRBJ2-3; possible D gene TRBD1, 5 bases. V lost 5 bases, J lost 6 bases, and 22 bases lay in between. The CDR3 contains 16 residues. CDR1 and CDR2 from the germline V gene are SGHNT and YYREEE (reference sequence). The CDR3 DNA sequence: TGTGCCAGCAGTACACTTTTAGGTAGGCCAGGGGATACGCAGTATTTT. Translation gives CASSTLLGRPGDTQYF.

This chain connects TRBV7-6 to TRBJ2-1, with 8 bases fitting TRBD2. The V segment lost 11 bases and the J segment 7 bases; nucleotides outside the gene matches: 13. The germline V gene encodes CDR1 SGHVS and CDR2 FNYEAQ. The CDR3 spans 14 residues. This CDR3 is CASSGGGTRNEQFF. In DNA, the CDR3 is TGTGCCTCTTCCGGGGGGGGCACTAGGAATGAGCAGTTCTTC.

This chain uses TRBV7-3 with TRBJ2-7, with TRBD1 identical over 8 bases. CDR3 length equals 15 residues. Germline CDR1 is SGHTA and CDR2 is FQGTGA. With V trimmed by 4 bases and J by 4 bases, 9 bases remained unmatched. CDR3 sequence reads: CASSYGGQGVYEQYF. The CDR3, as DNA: TGTGCCAGCAGCTATGGAGGACAGGGAGTTTACGAGCAGTACTTC.

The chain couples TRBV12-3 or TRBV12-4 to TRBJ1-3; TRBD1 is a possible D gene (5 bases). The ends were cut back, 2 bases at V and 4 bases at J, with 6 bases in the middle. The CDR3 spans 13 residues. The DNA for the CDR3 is TGTGCCAGCAGTTTAAACAGGGGAAACACCATATATTTT. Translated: CASSLNRGNTIYF.